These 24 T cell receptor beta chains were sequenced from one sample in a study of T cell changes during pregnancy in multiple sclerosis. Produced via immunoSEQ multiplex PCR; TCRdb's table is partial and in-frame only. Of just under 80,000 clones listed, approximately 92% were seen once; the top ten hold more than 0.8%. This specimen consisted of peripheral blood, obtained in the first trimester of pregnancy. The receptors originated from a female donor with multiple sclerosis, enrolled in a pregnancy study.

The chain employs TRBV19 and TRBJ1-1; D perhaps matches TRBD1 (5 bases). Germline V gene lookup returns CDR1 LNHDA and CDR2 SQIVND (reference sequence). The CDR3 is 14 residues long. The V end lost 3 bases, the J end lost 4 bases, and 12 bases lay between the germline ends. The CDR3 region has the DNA TGTGCCAGTAGTATCTCAAGGGGAGGCACTGAAGCTTTCTTT. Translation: CASSISRGGTEAFF.

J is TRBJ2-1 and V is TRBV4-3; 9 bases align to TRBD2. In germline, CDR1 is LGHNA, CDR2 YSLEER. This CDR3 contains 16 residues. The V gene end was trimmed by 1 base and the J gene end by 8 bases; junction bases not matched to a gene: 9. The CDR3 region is CASSQVAGVVVDEQFF. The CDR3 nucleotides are TGCGCCAGCAGCCAAGTAGCGGGGGTCGTCGTCGATGAGCAGTTCTTC.

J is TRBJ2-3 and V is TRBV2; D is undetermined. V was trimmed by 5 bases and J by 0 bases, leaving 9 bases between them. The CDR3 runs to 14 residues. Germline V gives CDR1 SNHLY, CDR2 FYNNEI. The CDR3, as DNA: TGTGCCAGCAGTAGAAGCGCTAGCACAGATACGCAGTATTTT. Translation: CASSRSASTDTQYF.

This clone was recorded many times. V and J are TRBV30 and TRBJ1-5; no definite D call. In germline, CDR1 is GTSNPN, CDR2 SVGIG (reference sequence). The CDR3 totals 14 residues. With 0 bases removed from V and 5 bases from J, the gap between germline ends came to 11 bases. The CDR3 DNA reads TGTGCCTGGAGTGTAACAACAGTGGATCAGCCCCAGCATTTT. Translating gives CAWSVTTVDQPQHF.

For the CDR3, the DNA is TGTGCCAGCAGTGAGGGGAGTGGCACTGAAGCTTTCTTT. It translates to CASSEGSGTEAFF. V gene TRBV2 combines with J gene TRBJ1-1, with D hard to call. The ends were cut back, 3 bases at V and 4 bases at J, with 9 bases in the middle. This CDR3 has 13 residues. The germline V gene encodes CDR1 SNHLY and CDR2 FYNNEI.

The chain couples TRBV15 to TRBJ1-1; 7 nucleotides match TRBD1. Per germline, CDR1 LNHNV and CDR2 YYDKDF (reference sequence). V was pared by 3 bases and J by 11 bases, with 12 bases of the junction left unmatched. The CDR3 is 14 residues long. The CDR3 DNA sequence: TGTGCCACCAGCAGGCAGACAGGGACCGAACTGGCTTTCTTT. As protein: CATSRQTGTELAFF.

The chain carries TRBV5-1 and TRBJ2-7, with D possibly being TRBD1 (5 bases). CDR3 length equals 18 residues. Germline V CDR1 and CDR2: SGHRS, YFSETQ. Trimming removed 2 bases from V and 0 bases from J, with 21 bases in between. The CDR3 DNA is TGCGCCAGCAGCTTTTCCGTGACAGATGCCCTTGTCTCCTACGAGCAGTACTTC. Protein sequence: CASSFSVTDALVSYEQYF.

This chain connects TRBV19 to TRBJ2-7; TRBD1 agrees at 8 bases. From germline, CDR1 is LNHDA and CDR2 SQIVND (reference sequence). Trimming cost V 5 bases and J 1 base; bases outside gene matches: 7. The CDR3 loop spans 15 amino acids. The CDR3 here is CASSLRQGKSYEQYF. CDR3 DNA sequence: TGTGCCAGTAGTCTGCGACAGGGGAAATCCTACGAGCAGTACTTC.

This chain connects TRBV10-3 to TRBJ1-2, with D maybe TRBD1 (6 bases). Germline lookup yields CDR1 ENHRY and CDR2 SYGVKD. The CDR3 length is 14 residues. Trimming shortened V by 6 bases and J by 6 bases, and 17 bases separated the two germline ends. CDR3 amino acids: CAISEPSTGHGYTF. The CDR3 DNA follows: TGTGCCATCAGCGAACCCTCAACAGGGCATGGCTACACCTTC.

CDR3 nucleotides: TGTGCCAGCAGCCAAGGATCAGGCACAGATACGCAGTATTTT. Translated, it gives CASSQGSGTDTQYF. This chain uses TRBV4-2 with TRBJ2-3; D remains unclear. The CDR3 consists of 14 residues. Per germline, CDR1 LGHNA and CDR2 YNFKEQ. V was clipped by 1 base and J by 1 base, with 6 bases between them.

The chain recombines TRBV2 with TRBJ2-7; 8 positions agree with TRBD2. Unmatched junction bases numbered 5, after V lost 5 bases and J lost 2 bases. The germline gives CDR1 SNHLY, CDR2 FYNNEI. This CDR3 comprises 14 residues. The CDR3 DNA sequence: TGTGCCAGCAGTAGCGGGGGTCCCGCCTACGAGCAGTACTTC. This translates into CASSSGGPAYEQYF.

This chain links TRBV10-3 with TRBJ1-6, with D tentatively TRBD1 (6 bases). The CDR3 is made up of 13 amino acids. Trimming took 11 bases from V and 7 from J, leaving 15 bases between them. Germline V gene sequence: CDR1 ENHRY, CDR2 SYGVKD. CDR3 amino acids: CAVSGGRNSPLHF. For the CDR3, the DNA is TGTGCCGTCTCCGGGGGGCGAAATTCACCCCTCCACTTT.

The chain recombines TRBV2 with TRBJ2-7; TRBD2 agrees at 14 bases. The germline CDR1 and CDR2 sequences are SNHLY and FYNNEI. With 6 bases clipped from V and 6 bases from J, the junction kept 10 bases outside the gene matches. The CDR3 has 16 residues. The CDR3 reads CASRETRLAGGGEQYF. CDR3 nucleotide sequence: TGTGCCAGCAGGGAGACCAGACTAGCGGGAGGGGGCGAGCAGTACTTC. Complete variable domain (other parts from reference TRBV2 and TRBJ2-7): EPEVTQTPSHQVTQMGQEVILRCVPISNHLYFYWYRQILGQKVEFLVSFYNNEISEKSEIFDDQFSVERPDGSNFTLKIRSTKLEDSAMYFCASRETRLAGGGEQYFGPGTRLTVT.

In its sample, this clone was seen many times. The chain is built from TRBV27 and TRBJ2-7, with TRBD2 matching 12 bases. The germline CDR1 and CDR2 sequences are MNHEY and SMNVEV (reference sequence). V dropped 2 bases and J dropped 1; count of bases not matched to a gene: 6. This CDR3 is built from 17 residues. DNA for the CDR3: TGTGCCAGCAGTTTAAAGCGGACTAGCGGGAAATCCTACGAGCAGTACTTC. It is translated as CASSLKRTSGKSYEQYF.

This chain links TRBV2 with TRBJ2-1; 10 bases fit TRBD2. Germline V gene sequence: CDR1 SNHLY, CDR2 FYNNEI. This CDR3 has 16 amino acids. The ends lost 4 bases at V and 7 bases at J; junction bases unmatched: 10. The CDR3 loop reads CASSVERGGKGNEQFF. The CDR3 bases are TGTGCCAGCAGTGTCGAGCGGGGGGGAAAGGGGAATGAGCAGTTCTTC.

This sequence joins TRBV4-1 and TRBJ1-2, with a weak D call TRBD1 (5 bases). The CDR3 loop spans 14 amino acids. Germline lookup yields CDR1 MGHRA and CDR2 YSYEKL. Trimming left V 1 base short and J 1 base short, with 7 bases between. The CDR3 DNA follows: TGCGCCAGCAGCCAAGTACAGGTTAACTATGGCTACACCTTC. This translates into CASSQVQVNYGYTF.

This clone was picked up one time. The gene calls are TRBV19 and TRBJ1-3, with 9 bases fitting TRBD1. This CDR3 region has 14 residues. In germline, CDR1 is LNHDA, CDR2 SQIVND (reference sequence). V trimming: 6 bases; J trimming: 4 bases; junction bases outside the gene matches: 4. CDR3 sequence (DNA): TGTGCCAGTAGGGGACAGGGATCGGGAAACACCATATATTTT. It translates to CASRGQGSGNTIYF.

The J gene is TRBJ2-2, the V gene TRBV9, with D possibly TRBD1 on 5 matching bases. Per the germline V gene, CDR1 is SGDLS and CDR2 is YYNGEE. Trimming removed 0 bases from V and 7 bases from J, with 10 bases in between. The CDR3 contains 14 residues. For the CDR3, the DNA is TGTGCCAGCAGCGTAGTAGGGGCTTACGGGGAGCTGTTTTTT. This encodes CASSVVGAYGELFF.

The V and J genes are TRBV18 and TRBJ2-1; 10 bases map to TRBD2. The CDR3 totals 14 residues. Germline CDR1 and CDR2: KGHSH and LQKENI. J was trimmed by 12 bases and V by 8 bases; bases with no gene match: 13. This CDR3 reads CASKGLAGEGGQFF. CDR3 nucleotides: TGTGCCAGCAAAGGGCTAGCGGGAGAAGGCGGGCAGTTCTTC.

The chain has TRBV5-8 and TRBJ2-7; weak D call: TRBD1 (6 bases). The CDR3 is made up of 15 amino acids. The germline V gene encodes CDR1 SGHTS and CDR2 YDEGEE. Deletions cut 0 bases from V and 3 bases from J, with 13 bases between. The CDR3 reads CASSLERQVNYEQYF. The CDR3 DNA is TGTGCCAGCAGCTTGGAACGACAGGTCAACTACGAGCAGTACTTC.

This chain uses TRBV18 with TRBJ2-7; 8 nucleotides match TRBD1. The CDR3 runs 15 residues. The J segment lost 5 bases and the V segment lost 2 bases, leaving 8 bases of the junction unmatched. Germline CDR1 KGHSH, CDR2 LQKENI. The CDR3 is CASSPRTGISNEQYF. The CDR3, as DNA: TGTGCCAGCTCACCAAGGACAGGGATTTCCAACGAGCAGTACTTC.

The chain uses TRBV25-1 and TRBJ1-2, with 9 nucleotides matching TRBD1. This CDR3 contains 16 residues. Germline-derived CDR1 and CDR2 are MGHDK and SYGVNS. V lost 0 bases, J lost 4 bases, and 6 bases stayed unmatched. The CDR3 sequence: CASSEYRADRGYGYTF. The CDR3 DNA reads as TGTGCCAGCAGTGAATATCGCGCGGACAGGGGCTATGGCTACACCTTC.

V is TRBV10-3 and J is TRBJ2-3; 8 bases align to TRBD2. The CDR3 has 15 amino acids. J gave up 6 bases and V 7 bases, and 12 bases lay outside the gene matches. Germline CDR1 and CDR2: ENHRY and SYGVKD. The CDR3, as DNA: TGTGCCATCACTCCTGGACTAGCAGATGCCGATACGCAGTATTTT. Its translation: CAITPGLADADTQYF.

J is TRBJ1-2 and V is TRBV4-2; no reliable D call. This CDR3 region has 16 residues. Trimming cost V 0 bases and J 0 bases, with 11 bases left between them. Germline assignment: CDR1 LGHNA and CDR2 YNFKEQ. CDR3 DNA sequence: TGTGCCAGCAGCCAAGAGGAGAAAGGTACTAACTATGGCTACACCTTC. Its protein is CASSQEEKGTNYGYTF.